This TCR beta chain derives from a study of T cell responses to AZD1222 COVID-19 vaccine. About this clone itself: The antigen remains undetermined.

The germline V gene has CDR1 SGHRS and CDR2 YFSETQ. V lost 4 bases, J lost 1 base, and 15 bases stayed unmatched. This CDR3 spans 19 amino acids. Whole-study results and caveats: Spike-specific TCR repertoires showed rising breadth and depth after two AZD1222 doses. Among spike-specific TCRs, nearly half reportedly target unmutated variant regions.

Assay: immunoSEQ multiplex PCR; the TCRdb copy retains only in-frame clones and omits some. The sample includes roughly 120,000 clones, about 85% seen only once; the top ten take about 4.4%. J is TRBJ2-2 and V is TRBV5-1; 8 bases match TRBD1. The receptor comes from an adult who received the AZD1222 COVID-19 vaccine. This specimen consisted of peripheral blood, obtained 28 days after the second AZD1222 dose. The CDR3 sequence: CASSPGPPSDRGNTGELFF. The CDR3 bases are TGCGCCAGCAGCCCGGGGCCCCCGTCAGACAGGGGGAACACCGGGGAGCTGTTTTTT.